The present TCR beta chain was sequenced within a study of response to subunit inactivated influenza vaccine. This clonotype was counted many times. Trimming left V 5 bases short and J 3 bases short, with 12 bases between. The CDR3 consists of 14 residues. Germline CDR1 MNHEY, CDR2 SVGEGT. TCRdb re-called the RT-PCR reads through MiXCR, storing one row per CDR3 protein. The sample has hundreds of thousands of distinct CDR3 sequences, 6% to 9% seen once; the top ten hold roughly 13%. The sequencing used PBMCs from blood, collected around 25 months after vaccination. This sequence originates from a man aged 50-75 years who received an inactivated influenza vaccine. The chain joins TRBV6-2 or TRBV6-3 to TRBJ2-3; the D gene could be TRBD1 or TRBD2 (5 bases each). The CDR3 coding sequence is TGTGCCAGCAGTAGGGGACCGATAACAGATACGCAGTATTTT. Residues: CASSRGPITDTQYF.